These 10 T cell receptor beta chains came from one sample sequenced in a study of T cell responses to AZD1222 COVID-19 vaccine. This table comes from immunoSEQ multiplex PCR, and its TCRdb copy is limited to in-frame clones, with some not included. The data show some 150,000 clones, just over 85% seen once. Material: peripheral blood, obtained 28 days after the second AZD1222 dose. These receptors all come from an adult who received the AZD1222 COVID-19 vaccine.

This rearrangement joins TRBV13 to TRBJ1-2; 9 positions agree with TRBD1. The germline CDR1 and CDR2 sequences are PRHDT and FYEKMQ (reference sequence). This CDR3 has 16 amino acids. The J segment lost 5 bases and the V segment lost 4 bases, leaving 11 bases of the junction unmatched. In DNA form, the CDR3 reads TGTGCCAGCAGCTCCCTAACAGGGGGCGTAGGGTATGGCTACACCTTC. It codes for CASSSLTGGVGYGYTF.

The CDR3: CASSLSVGSSYNEQFF. CDR3 bases: TGTGCCAGCAGCTTATCGGTCGGGAGCTCCTACAATGAGCAGTTCTTC. The chain uses TRBV7-6 and TRBJ2-1, with TRBD2 as a possible D gene (6 bases). V was pared by 2 bases and J by 0 bases, with 11 bases between. The CDR3 is 16 residues long. Germline V gene data show CDR1 as SGHVS and CDR2 as FNYEAQ.

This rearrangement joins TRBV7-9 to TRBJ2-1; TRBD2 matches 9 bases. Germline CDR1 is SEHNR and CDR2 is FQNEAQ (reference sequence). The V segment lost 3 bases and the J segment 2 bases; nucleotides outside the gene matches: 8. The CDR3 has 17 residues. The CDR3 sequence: CASSFTVKRGAYNEQFF. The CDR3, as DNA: TGTGCCAGCAGCTTTACCGTCAAGCGGGGGGCCTACAATGAGCAGTTCTTC. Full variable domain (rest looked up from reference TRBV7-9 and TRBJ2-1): DTGVSQNPRHKITKRGQNVTFRCDPISEHNRLYWYRQTLGQGPEFLTYFQNEAQLEKSRLLSDRFSAERPKGSFSTLEIQRTEQGDSAMYLCASSFTVKRGAYNEQFFGPGTRLTVL.

CDR3 region: CASSRRTDEQYF. The CDR3, as DNA: TGTGCCAGCAGCCGACGGACAGACGAGCAGTACTTC. The gene calls are TRBV4-2 and TRBJ2-7; D is perhaps TRBD1 (6 bases). The V end lost 4 bases, the J end lost 5 bases, and 9 bases lay between the germline ends. CDR3 size: 12 residues. Per the germline V gene, CDR1 is LGHNA and CDR2 is YNFKEQ.

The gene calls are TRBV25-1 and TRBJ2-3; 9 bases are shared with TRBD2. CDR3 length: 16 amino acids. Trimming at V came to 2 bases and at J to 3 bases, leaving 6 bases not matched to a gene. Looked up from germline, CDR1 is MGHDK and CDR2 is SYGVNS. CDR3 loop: CASSERAGGGTDTQYF. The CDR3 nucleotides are TGTGCCAGCAGTGAACGGGCGGGAGGGGGGACAGATACGCAGTATTTT. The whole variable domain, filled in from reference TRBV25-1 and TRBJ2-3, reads EADIYQTPRYLVIGTGKKITLECSQTMGHDKMYWYQQDPGMELHLIHYSYGVNSTEKGDLSSESTVSRIRTEHFPLTLESARPSHTSQYLCASSERAGGGTDTQYFGPGTRLTVL.

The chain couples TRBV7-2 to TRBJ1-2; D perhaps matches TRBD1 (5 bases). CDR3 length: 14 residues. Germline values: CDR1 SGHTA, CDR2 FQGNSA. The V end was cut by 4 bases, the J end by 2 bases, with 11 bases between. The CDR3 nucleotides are TGTGCCAGCAGCTCGGTCCGGGGGAACTATGGCTACACCTTC. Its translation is CASSSVRGNYGYTF.

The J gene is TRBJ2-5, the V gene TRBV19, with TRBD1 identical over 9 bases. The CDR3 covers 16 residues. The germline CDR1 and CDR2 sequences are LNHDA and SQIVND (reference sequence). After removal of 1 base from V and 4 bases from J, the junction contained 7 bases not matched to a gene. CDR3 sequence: CASSIVSGQGRETQYF. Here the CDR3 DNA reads TGTGCCAGTAGTATAGTTTCAGGACAGGGGAGAGAGACCCAGTACTTC.

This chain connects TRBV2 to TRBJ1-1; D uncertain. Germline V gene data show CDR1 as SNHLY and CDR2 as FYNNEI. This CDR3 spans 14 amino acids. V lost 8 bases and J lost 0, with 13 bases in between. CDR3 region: CASFGGNMNTEAFF. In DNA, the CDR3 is TGTGCCAGCTTCGGAGGGAACATGAACACTGAAGCTTTCTTT.

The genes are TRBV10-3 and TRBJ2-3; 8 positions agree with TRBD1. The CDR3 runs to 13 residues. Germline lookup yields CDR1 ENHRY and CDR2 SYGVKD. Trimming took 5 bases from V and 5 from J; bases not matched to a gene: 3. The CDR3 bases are TGTGCCATCAGTCAAGACAGGGGAGATACGCAGTATTTT. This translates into CAISQDRGDTQYF.

CDR3: CASNTQQATNYGYTF. The DNA for the CDR3 is TGTGCCAGTAACACACAACAGGCAACTAACTATGGCTACACCTTC. The chain links TRBV19 to TRBJ1-2, with D perhaps TRBD1 (5 bases). The length of the CDR3 is 15 residues. CDR1 is LNHDA and CDR2 is SQIVND in the germline V gene (reference sequence). Between the trimmed V and J ends, which lost 7 bases and 0 bases, there was a span of 15 bases.